A selection of T cell receptor beta chains follows, all from one sample in a study of blood T cell repertoires in COVID-19. TCRdb keeps only in-frame clones here, not all; method: immunoSEQ multiplex PCR. The data hold about 120,000 clones, with roughly 79% observed a single time. Sequences were obtained from peripheral blood. The receptors here all came from a human donor in a cohort sampled during active COVID-19. CDR3s include the opening cysteine and the closing phenylalanine or tryptophan. D genes are given only for firm matches. For some rows the clone size is stated as once, few or many, or as a class when expanded; others skip it.

D gene: TRBD2
V gene: TRBV28
CDR3 length: 17
J gene: TRBJ2-1
clone size: few
CDR3 DNA: TGTGCCAGCAGCGGGACTAGCGGGAGAATATCCTACAATGAGCAGTTCTTC
CDR3 protein: CASSGTSGRISYNEQFF

D gene: -
V gene: TRBV4-3
CDR3 length: 15
J gene: TRBJ1-2
clone size: -
CDR3 DNA: TGCGCCAGCCGACCGGGACAAGTAACTAACTATGGCTACACCTTC
CDR3 protein: CASRPGQVTNYGYTF

D gene: -
V gene: TRBV6-1
CDR3 length: 13
J gene: TRBJ1-5
clone size: -
CDR3 DNA: TGTGCCAGCAGTGAAACTTCGGATCAGCCCCAGCATTTT
CDR3 protein: CASSETSDQPQHF

D gene: -
V gene: TRBV27
CDR3 length: 13
J gene: TRBJ2-7
clone size: -
CDR3 DNA: TGTGCCAGCAGTAATAGAATCTCCTACGAGCAGTACTTC
CDR3 protein: CASSNRISYEQYF

D gene: -
V gene: TRBV7-2
CDR3 length: 13
J gene: TRBJ1-1
clone size: few
CDR3 DNA: TGTGCCAGCAGCCCCTCTAGGGGCAGGGCTGCTTTCTTT
CDR3 protein: CASSPSRGRAAFF

D gene: -
V gene: TRBV24-1
CDR3 length: 14
J gene: TRBJ2-5
clone size: -
CDR3 DNA: TGTGCCACCAGTGATCCCTCAGGGAGGGAGACCCAGTACTTC
CDR3 protein: CATSDPSGRETQYF

D gene: -
V gene: TRBV6-5
CDR3 length: 15
J gene: TRBJ1-1
clone size: -
CDR3 DNA: TGTGCCAGCAGTTACGAGGGACTTTCGAACACTGAAGCTTTCTTT
CDR3 protein: CASSYEGLSNTEAFF

D gene: -
V gene: TRBV12-3/TRBV12-4
CDR3 length: 12
J gene: TRBJ1-5
clone size: -
CDR3 DNA: TGTGCCAGCAGTTTATGGCATCAGCCCCAGCATTTT
CDR3 protein: CASSLWHQPQHF

D gene: TRBD2
V gene: TRBV3-1/TRBV3-2
CDR3 length: 14
J gene: TRBJ2-7
clone size: -
CDR3 DNA: TGTGCCAGCAGCCGCGGGAGGGGTTCCTACGAGCAGTACTTC
CDR3 protein: CASSRGRGSYEQYF

D gene: TRBD2
V gene: TRBV28
CDR3 length: 14
J gene: TRBJ2-7
clone size: -
CDR3 DNA: TGTGCCAGCAGTCGGCCCAGCGGGGTCCACGAGCAGTACTTC
CDR3 protein: CASSRPSGVHEQYF

D gene: -
V gene: TRBV7-6
CDR3 length: 13
J gene: TRBJ2-7
clone size: once
CDR3 DNA: TGTGCCAGCAGCCCTGATGAGAGCTACGAGCAGTACTTC
CDR3 protein: CASSPDESYEQYF

D gene: -
V gene: TRBV30
CDR3 length: 15
J gene: TRBJ2-7
clone size: -
CDR3 DNA: TGTGCCTGGAGTGATAAGACCGGGACATACTACGAGCAGTACTTC
CDR3 protein: CAWSDKTGTYYEQYF

D gene: -
V gene: TRBV12-3/TRBV12-4
CDR3 length: 13
J gene: TRBJ2-7
clone size: -
CDR3 DNA: TGTGCCAGCAGTTTAGCGCGAGACCAGGGGTCGTACTTC
CDR3 protein: CASSLARDQGSYF

D gene: TRBD1
V gene: TRBV27
CDR3 length: 14
J gene: TRBJ2-7
clone size: -
CDR3 DNA: TGTGCCAGCAGGATAAACAGGGGACCCTACGAGCAGTACTTC
CDR3 protein: CASRINRGPYEQYF

D gene: -
V gene: TRBV6-1
CDR3 length: 16
J gene: TRBJ1-3
clone size: -
CDR3 DNA: TGTGCCAGCAGTGAAGCGGTGGCCACCTCTGGAAACACCATATATTTT
CDR3 protein: CASSEAVATSGNTIYF

D gene: TRBD1
V gene: TRBV6-6
CDR3 length: 14
J gene: TRBJ2-7
clone size: once
CDR3 DNA: TGTGCCAGCAGCTCCGGACAGGGCGCCTACGAGCAGTACTTC
CDR3 protein: CASSSGQGAYEQYF

D gene: -
V gene: TRBV11-3
CDR3 length: 18
J gene: TRBJ2-2
clone size: few
CDR3 DNA: TGTGCCAGCAGCTCTCCTTTCCCCAGGGTAGCGAACACCGGGGAGCTGTTTTTT
CDR3 protein: CASSSPFPRVANTGELFF

D gene: -
V gene: TRBV2
CDR3 length: 12
J gene: TRBJ1-1
clone size: -
CDR3 DNA: TGTGCCAGCAAAGGACATAACACTGAAGCTTTCTTT
CDR3 protein: CASKGHNTEAFF

D gene: -
V gene: TRBV11-3
CDR3 length: 15
J gene: TRBJ2-2
clone size: -
CDR3 DNA: TGTGCCAGCAGCTTATCGTCGGGAGTTTCGGGGGAGCTGTTTTTT
CDR3 protein: CASSLSSGVSGELFF

D gene: TRBD1
V gene: TRBV4-3
CDR3 length: 16
J gene: TRBJ1-1
clone size: -
CDR3 DNA: TGCGCCAGCAGCCACGGGACAGGGGGATCGGACACTGAAGCTTTCTTT
CDR3 protein: CASSHGTGGSDTEAFF

D gene: TRBD2
V gene: TRBV27
CDR3 length: 14
J gene: TRBJ2-7
clone size: -
CDR3 DNA: TGTGCCAGCAGACTAGCGGGTACCACCTACGAGCAGTACTTC
CDR3 protein: CASRLAGTTYEQYF

D gene: -
V gene: TRBV19
CDR3 length: 18
J gene: TRBJ2-3
clone size: -
CDR3 DNA: TGTGCCAGTAGTAGACCCGCGGGAAGGGCCCGCGGCACAGATACGCAGTATTTT
CDR3 protein: CASSRPAGRARGTDTQYF

D gene: TRBD1
V gene: TRBV2
CDR3 length: 16
J gene: TRBJ2-1
clone size: -
CDR3 DNA: TGTGCCAGCAGTGATTACCTACAGGGGGCTTCCAATGAGCAGTTCTTC
CDR3 protein: CASSDYLQGASNEQFF

D gene: TRBD1
V gene: TRBV6-2/TRBV6-3
CDR3 length: 15
J gene: TRBJ1-5
clone size: -
CDR3 DNA: TGTGCCAGCAGTCCCATGTCCAGGGGGAATCAGCCCCAGCATTTT
CDR3 protein: CASSPMSRGNQPQHF

D gene: -
V gene: TRBV13
CDR3 length: 15
J gene: TRBJ1-1
clone size: -
CDR3 DNA: TGTGCCAGCAGCTTAGTCCCGGGAGTGAACACTGAAGCTTTCTTT
CDR3 protein: CASSLVPGVNTEAFF

D gene: -
V gene: TRBV7-9
CDR3 length: 13
J gene: TRBJ2-1
clone size: few
CDR3 DNA: TGTGCCACCAGGACATCGTCCTACAATGAGCAGTTCTTC
CDR3 protein: CATRTSSYNEQFF

D gene: -
V gene: TRBV5-8
CDR3 length: 14
J gene: TRBJ2-2
clone size: -
CDR3 DNA: TGTGCCAGCAGCTTAGACAGCTTGGCCGGGGAGCTGTTTTTT
CDR3 protein: CASSLDSLAGELFF

D gene: -
V gene: TRBV19
CDR3 length: 13
J gene: TRBJ2-7
clone size: -
CDR3 DNA: TGTGCCAGTAGCACTAATCTGGGGCTCGAGCAGTACTTC
CDR3 protein: CASSTNLGLEQYF

D gene: TRBD1
V gene: TRBV6-5
CDR3 length: 15
J gene: TRBJ1-5
clone size: once
CDR3 DNA: TGTGCCAGCAGTAAGACAGGGGGTAGCAATCAGCCCCAGCATTTT
CDR3 protein: CASSKTGGSNQPQHF

D gene: -
V gene: TRBV14
CDR3 length: 12
J gene: TRBJ2-3
clone size: few
CDR3 DNA: TGTGCCAGCAGACGCGACACAGATACGCAGTATTTT
CDR3 protein: CASRRDTDTQYF

D gene: TRBD2
V gene: TRBV7-8
CDR3 length: 17
J gene: TRBJ2-7
clone size: -
CDR3 DNA: TGTGCCAGCAGCTCCCTAGCGGGTTTGCGGGAGGTCAACGAGCAGTACTTC
CDR3 protein: CASSSLAGLREVNEQYF

D gene: TRBD1
V gene: TRBV5-4
CDR3 length: 19
J gene: TRBJ1-1
clone size: -
CDR3 DNA: TGTGCCAGCAGCTTGGCGAGAAGGACAGGGGGCGTCAAGAACACTGAAGCTTTCTTT
CDR3 protein: CASSLARRTGGVKNTEAFF

D gene: -
V gene: TRBV19
CDR3 length: 13
J gene: TRBJ2-5
clone size: few
CDR3 DNA: TGTGCCAGTAGTATAGGAGACACGGCGACCCAGTACTTC
CDR3 protein: CASSIGDTATQYF

D gene: TRBD1
V gene: TRBV10-3
CDR3 length: 13
J gene: TRBJ2-7
clone size: -
CDR3 DNA: TGTGCCACCGGACAGGGGGCCTCCTACGAGCAGTACTTC
CDR3 protein: CATGQGASYEQYF

D gene: -
V gene: TRBV29-1
CDR3 length: 12
J gene: TRBJ2-1
clone size: -
CDR3 DNA: TGCAGCGTGGGTAGCGGACTCAATGAGCAGTTCTTC
CDR3 protein: CSVGSGLNEQFF

D gene: -
V gene: TRBV24-1
CDR3 length: 14
J gene: TRBJ1-3
clone size: -
CDR3 DNA: TGTGCCACCAGTGGGCCAGGTCGTAGATACACCATATATTTT
CDR3 protein: CATSGPGRRYTIYF

D gene: TRBD1
V gene: TRBV9
CDR3 length: 16
J gene: TRBJ1-4
clone size: -
CDR3 DNA: TGTGCCAGCAGCGCATACAGTGGGACAGGAGGTGAAAAACTGTTTTTT
CDR3 protein: CASSAYSGTGGEKLFF

D gene: -
V gene: TRBV23-1
CDR3 length: 15
J gene: TRBJ1-1
clone size: -
CDR3 DNA: TGCGCCAGCAGTCATAGGGGGGGGCGCCGAACTGAAGCTTTCTTT
CDR3 protein: CASSHRGGRRTEAFF

D gene: TRBD2
V gene: TRBV7-2
CDR3 length: 15
J gene: TRBJ2-5
clone size: once
CDR3 DNA: TGTGCCAGCAGCCATAGGGCTAGCGGGGAGGGGACCCAGTACTTC
CDR3 protein: CASSHRASGEGTQYF

D gene: -
V gene: TRBV6-5
CDR3 length: 16
J gene: TRBJ1-2
clone size: -
CDR3 DNA: TGTGCCAGCAGTTACTCTCAGACCGGACAGTTCTATGGCTACACCTTC
CDR3 protein: CASSYSQTGQFYGYTF

D gene: -
V gene: TRBV6-5
CDR3 length: 12
J gene: TRBJ1-5
clone size: -
CDR3 DNA: TGTGCCAGCAGCCGGTTTAATCAGCCCCAGCATTTT
CDR3 protein: CASSRFNQPQHF

D gene: TRBD2
V gene: TRBV7-3
CDR3 length: 16
J gene: TRBJ2-1
clone size: -
CDR3 DNA: TGTGCCAGCAGCCAAATACGGGGAGGGCCAAAGAATGAGCAGTTCTTC
CDR3 protein: CASSQIRGGPKNEQFF

D gene: TRBD2
V gene: TRBV9
CDR3 length: 17
J gene: TRBJ2-3
clone size: -
CDR3 DNA: TGTGCCAGCAGCGTAGCTGCTAGCGGGGGATCCACAGATACGCAGTATTTT
CDR3 protein: CASSVAASGGSTDTQYF

D gene: TRBD1
V gene: TRBV19
CDR3 length: 16
J gene: TRBJ2-1
clone size: -
CDR3 DNA: TGTGCCAGTAGTCCCTTGACAGGGGGGTCCTACAATGAGCAGTTCTTC
CDR3 protein: CASSPLTGGSYNEQFF

D gene: TRBD2
V gene: TRBV7-8
CDR3 length: 16
J gene: TRBJ2-5
clone size: -
CDR3 DNA: TGTGCCAGCAGCTCCCTACTAGCGGGGAGTGGAGAGACCCAGTACTTC
CDR3 protein: CASSSLLAGSGETQYF

D gene: -
V gene: TRBV7-3
CDR3 length: 13
J gene: TRBJ2-7
clone size: -
CDR3 DNA: TGTGCCAGCAGCCACGGTGGAGCCTACGAGCAGTACTTC
CDR3 protein: CASSHGGAYEQYF

D gene: -
V gene: TRBV19
CDR3 length: 14
J gene: TRBJ1-1
clone size: -
CDR3 DNA: TGTGCCAGTAGCCGTATTGTGGCCTACACTGAAGCTTTCTTT
CDR3 protein: CASSRIVAYTEAFF

D gene: TRBD2
V gene: TRBV4-3
CDR3 length: 16
J gene: TRBJ2-1
clone size: few
CDR3 DNA: TGCGCCAGCAGCCAAGCACGAGGGAGGGCCTCCAATGAGCAGTTCTTC
CDR3 protein: CASSQARGRASNEQFF

D gene: TRBD2
V gene: TRBV5-1
CDR3 length: 15
J gene: TRBJ2-7
clone size: -
CDR3 DNA: TGCGCCAGCAGACAGACTAGCGGGAGTCCTGCCGAGCAGTACTTC
CDR3 protein: CASRQTSGSPAEQYF

D gene: TRBD1
V gene: TRBV28
CDR3 length: 13
J gene: TRBJ2-3
clone size: once
CDR3 DNA: TGTGCCAGCGCACAGGGGTTCACAGATACGCAGTATTTT
CDR3 protein: CASAQGFTDTQYF

D gene: -
V gene: TRBV27
CDR3 length: 16
J gene: TRBJ2-5
clone size: -
CDR3 DNA: TGTGCCAGCAGCCCCCGGAGGGGGGGGAACCAAGAGACCCAGTACTTC
CDR3 protein: CASSPRRGGNQETQYF

D gene: TRBD1
V gene: TRBV24-1
CDR3 length: 18
J gene: TRBJ1-5
clone size: -
CDR3 DNA: TGTGCCACCAGTGGTAGTAGGGGGCTCGTGAATAGCAATCAGCCCCAGCATTTT
CDR3 protein: CATSGSRGLVNSNQPQHF

D gene: TRBD2
V gene: TRBV29-1
CDR3 length: 14
J gene: TRBJ2-7
clone size: -
CDR3 DNA: TGCAGCGGTGCTATTACTAGCGGGGCATACGAGCAGTACTTC
CDR3 protein: CSGAITSGAYEQYF

D gene: -
V gene: TRBV11-3
CDR3 length: 11
J gene: TRBJ2-1
clone size: -
CDR3 DNA: TGTGCCAGCAGCGCGCATAATGAGCAGTTCTTC
CDR3 protein: CASSAHNEQFF

D gene: TRBD1
V gene: TRBV6-2/TRBV6-3
CDR3 length: 17
J gene: TRBJ1-1
clone size: -
CDR3 DNA: TGTGCCAGCAGTTACTCGAAGGCAGGGGGAGTGTACACTGAAGCTTTCTTT
CDR3 protein: CASSYSKAGGVYTEAFF